Each of the 2 T cell receptor beta chains below was sequenced from the same sample in a study of blood T cell repertoires in COVID-19. Sequencing was performed with immunoSEQ multiplex PCR; in TCRdb, only in-frame clones are kept and a portion is missing. This table holds 250,000 to 350,000 clones, 88% found once. The sequenced material came from peripheral blood. Receptors originate from a woman younger than 45 who had recovered from COVID-19.

This clone was seen only once. This chain links TRBV27 with TRBJ2-3, with 15 bases aligning to TRBD2. Germline lookup yields CDR1 MNHEY and CDR2 SMNVEV (reference sequence). The CDR3 loop spans 16 amino acids. After removal of 3 bases from V and 7 bases from J, the junction contained 5 bases not matched to a gene. The CDR3 DNA follows: TGTGCCAGCAGTTTGACCGGGACTAGCGGGGGGCATACGCAGTATTTT. Translation gives CASSLTGTSGGHTQYF.

This clone showed up just a few times. V gene TRBV15 combines with J gene TRBJ1-2, with a tentative D call TRBD1 (6 bases). Trimming took off 1 base at V and 2 bases at J, with 8 bases between the two ends. The CDR3 runs to 14 residues. From germline, CDR1 is LNHNV and CDR2 YYDKDF (reference sequence). The CDR3 nucleotides read TGTGCCACCAGCAGAGGACAGGTAAACTATGGCTACACCTTC. This gives the protein CATSRGQVNYGYTF.